This section outlines one T cell receptor (beta chain) sequence together with its context. It has no known antigen specificity. Base quality data are lacking; no much larger clone is found one base away. CDR1 and CDR2 were assigned from the germline V gene as MDHEN and SYDVKM. The CDR3 sequence holds 15 residues, the cysteine and phenylalanine included. Only the CDR3 DNA stays, 45 bases, in frame from base 1. V is pruned by 7 bases and J by 0 bases, leaving 8 bases of the junction without a gene match. This entry is derived from a study of blood T cell repertoires in COVID-19 (dated by TCRdb to 2018 to 2020). About the full investigation: The collaborator samples originated in the United States, Italy and Spain and spanned the acute and convalescent phases of COVID-19. The material from the prospective study consisted of cDNA or gDNA derived from T cells, B-cell-depleted T cells, or PBMCs. Subjects who had been exposed to COVID-19, were actively infected with it, or had recovered from it provided the deeply sampled blood TCRbeta repertoires that made up the dataset. The repertoires were released in a freely available public database intended as a resource for research on the immune response to SARS-CoV-2. The samples were drawn from two sources: the first 160 participants of the ongoing ImmuneRACE study, and 950 to 1,500 subjects contributed by 6 global collaborators. The sample metadata nearly always contained a de-identified subject ID, COVID-19 status, age in years and sex. HLA class I and class II types, where available, came from metadata supplied by the sample provider rather than from assay-based typing. Results the study describes overall, beyond this receptor: Clinical and demographic metadata were provided uncurated, with the amount varying by source and participant.

TCRbeta CDR3 regions were amplified from genomic DNA by means of the immunoSEQ Assay, a bias-controlled multiplex PCR. The study's own analysis went as follows. Nucleated cell counts per sample were estimated from amplification of reference gene primers within the assay. To quantify the absolute abundance of each unique TCRbeta CDR3 rearrangement, sequence reads were collapsed and filtered. For each sample, productive Simpson clonality was calculated as the square root of Simpson's diversity index across productive rearrangements. TCRdb stores this immuneACCESS table with in-frame sequences only. Part of the clones is absent; in the studies checked, under half of the shortfall reflects unresolved V genes, and no reason is known for the rest. V and J calls and clone size are given by that table; D and trimming were obtained from the DNA. For this sample the table gives around 250,000 clones, of which roughly 85% were detected only once. The ten largest clonotypes hold roughly 4.6% of the sample.

The collaborating institutions used their own protocols to collect whole blood in K2EDTA tubes. For TCRbeta analysis, collaborator samples were shipped as frozen whole blood, as isolated PBMCs, or as DNA extracted from either sample type. The receptor was derived from a man aged 45-60 years with active or convalescent COVID-19. The material sequenced was peripheral blood. Here the chain combines TRBV28 and TRBJ2-7; 8 middle bases align to TRBD1. The CDR3 region reads CASTAWDRSSYEQYF. DNA sequence: TGTGCCAGCACCGCCTGGGACAGGAGCTCCTACGAGCAGTACTTC.